This T cell receptor (beta chain) was documented in a study of cytomegalovirus exposure and HLA in healthy donors. Study observations and caveats: Listed as cytomegalovirus-associated were 170 or so TCR beta chains.

The CDR3 contains 12 residues. Germline CDR1 SNHLY, CDR2 FYNNEI. Germline trimming cut 6 bases from V and 5 bases from J; bases unmatched to any gene: 2. Assay: immunoSEQ multiplex PCR; the TCRdb copy retains only in-frame clones and omits some. The top ten hold under 1.5% of the sample, which has around 80,000 clones, roughly 96% seen once. In the case of this clone: What it binds is unknown.

Sequencing was performed on PBMCs. The chain has TRBV2 and TRBJ2-5, with 8 nucleotides matching TRBD2. The origin of this receptor is a young woman in good health and CMV-seronegative. The CDR3 nucleotides read TGTGCCAGCAGCGGGGGGGCGGAGACCCAGTACTTC. Amino acids: CASSGGAETQYF.